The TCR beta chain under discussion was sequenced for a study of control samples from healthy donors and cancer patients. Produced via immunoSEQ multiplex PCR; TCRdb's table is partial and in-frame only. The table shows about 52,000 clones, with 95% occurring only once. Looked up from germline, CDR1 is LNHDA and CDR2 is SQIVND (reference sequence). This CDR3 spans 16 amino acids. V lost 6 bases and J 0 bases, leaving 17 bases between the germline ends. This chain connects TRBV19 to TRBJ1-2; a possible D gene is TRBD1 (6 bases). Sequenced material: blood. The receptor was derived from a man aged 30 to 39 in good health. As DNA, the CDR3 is TGTGCCAGTAGGGGGGCCGACGGACCCTCTAACTATGGCTACACCTTC. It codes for CASRGADGPSNYGYTF.